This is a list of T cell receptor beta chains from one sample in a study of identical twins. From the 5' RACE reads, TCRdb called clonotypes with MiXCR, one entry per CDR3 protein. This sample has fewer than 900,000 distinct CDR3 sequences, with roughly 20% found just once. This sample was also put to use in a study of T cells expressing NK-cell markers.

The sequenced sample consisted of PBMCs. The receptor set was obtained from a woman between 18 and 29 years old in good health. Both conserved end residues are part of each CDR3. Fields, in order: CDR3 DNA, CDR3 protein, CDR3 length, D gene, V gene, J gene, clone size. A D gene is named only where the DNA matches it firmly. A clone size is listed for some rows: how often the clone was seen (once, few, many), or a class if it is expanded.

CDR3nt: TGCGCCAGCAGCTTGATCCCTAGTGGAAATGAGCAGTTCTTC
CDR3aa: CASSLIPSGNEQFF
len: 14
d_gene: -
v_gene: TRBV5-1
j_gene: TRBJ2-1
abundance: -

CDR3nt: TGTGCCAGCAGCCCGCCCGCCAATGGGCGGGGGGAACCAGATACGCAGTATTTT
CDR3aa: CASSPPANGRGEPDTQYF
len: 18
d_gene: TRBD2
v_gene: TRBV7-3
j_gene: TRBJ2-3
abundance: -

CDR3nt: TGTGCCAGCAGCTTAGGCCAGACCCTGGGCTATGGCTACACCTTC
CDR3aa: CASSLGQTLGYGYTF
len: 15
d_gene: -
v_gene: TRBV11-2
j_gene: TRBJ1-2
abundance: few

CDR3nt: TGTGCCATCAGTGAGACCTACTACGAGCAGTACTTC
CDR3aa: CAISETYYEQYF
len: 12
d_gene: -
v_gene: TRBV10-3
j_gene: TRBJ2-7
abundance: few

CDR3nt: TGTGCCAGCGCAACGGAAACTAACTATGGCTACACCTTC
CDR3aa: CASATETNYGYTF
len: 13
d_gene: -
v_gene: TRBV6-1
j_gene: TRBJ1-2
abundance: -

CDR3nt: TGCAGTGCTAGAGTACAGGTGGGCACTGAAGCTTTCTTT
CDR3aa: CSARVQVGTEAFF
len: 13
d_gene: -
v_gene: TRBV20-1
j_gene: TRBJ1-1
abundance: -

CDR3nt: TGTGCCAGCAGCCTCGAGGGGGACCGAACCGGGGAGCTGTTTTTT
CDR3aa: CASSLEGDRTGELFF
len: 15
d_gene: -
v_gene: TRBV7-9
j_gene: TRBJ2-2
abundance: -

CDR3nt: TGTGCCAGCAGTTCACGGCCGGGACTAGCGGCAATCACAGATACGCAGTATTTT
CDR3aa: CASSSRPGLAAITDTQYF
len: 18
d_gene: TRBD2
v_gene: TRBV6-5
j_gene: TRBJ2-3
abundance: few

CDR3nt: TGTGCCAGCACAAAATTCCAAGAGACCCAGTACTTC
CDR3aa: CASTKFQETQYF
len: 12
d_gene: -
v_gene: TRBV6-2/TRBV6-3
j_gene: TRBJ2-5
abundance: -

CDR3nt: TGTGCCAGCAGCTTCTCCCCCATTCCAGAGACCCAGTACTTC
CDR3aa: CASSFSPIPETQYF
len: 14
d_gene: -
v_gene: TRBV7-9
j_gene: TRBJ2-5
abundance: few

CDR3nt: TGCAGTGCTCCAGACAGGGGAGGCACAGATACGCAGTATTTT
CDR3aa: CSAPDRGGTDTQYF
len: 14
d_gene: TRBD1
v_gene: TRBV20-1
j_gene: TRBJ2-3
abundance: few

CDR3nt: TGTGCCAGCACCCGAGGGATCACTGAAGCTTTCTTT
CDR3aa: CASTRGITEAFF
len: 12
d_gene: -
v_gene: TRBV13
j_gene: TRBJ1-1
abundance: few

CDR3nt: TGCAGTGCTAGAGAAGAGGGCGGCTTGGAGACTCCTTTCTTT
CDR3aa: CSAREEGGLETPFF
len: 14
d_gene: -
v_gene: TRBV20-1
j_gene: TRBJ1-1
abundance: -

CDR3nt: TGTGCCAGCAGCGTAGGGTTGGGACAAGAGACCCAGTACTTC
CDR3aa: CASSVGLGQETQYF
len: 14
d_gene: -
v_gene: TRBV9
j_gene: TRBJ2-5
abundance: few

CDR3nt: TGTGCCAGCACCATGACAGGGGCTTACACCGGGGAGCTGTTTTTT
CDR3aa: CASTMTGAYTGELFF
len: 15
d_gene: TRBD1
v_gene: TRBV6-1
j_gene: TRBJ2-2
abundance: -

CDR3nt: TGTGCCAGCAGGCCGGGACAGGCAGGCTCATCTAACTATGGCTACACCTTC
CDR3aa: CASRPGQAGSSNYGYTF
len: 17
d_gene: TRBD1
v_gene: TRBV28
j_gene: TRBJ1-2
abundance: -

CDR3nt: TGCAGTGCCCGCGGACGGACCTCTGGAAACACCATATATTTT
CDR3aa: CSARGRTSGNTIYF
len: 14
d_gene: -
v_gene: TRBV20-1
j_gene: TRBJ1-3
abundance: few

CDR3nt: TGTGCCACCAGCAGACAAGCGGGAGGTTCGCAGTACTTC
CDR3aa: CATSRQAGGSQYF
len: 13
d_gene: TRBD2
v_gene: TRBV15
j_gene: TRBJ2-7
abundance: few

CDR3nt: TGTGCCAGCTCGTTCCAGGTCCAGCGGGTCTTGGCGAGCTCCTACAATGAGCAGTTCTTC
CDR3aa: CASSFQVQRVLASSYNEQFF
len: 20
d_gene: -
v_gene: TRBV18
j_gene: TRBJ2-1
abundance: -

CDR3nt: TGTGCCAGCACCCTACTCGGGGGGGCGAAGAATGAGCAGTTCTTC
CDR3aa: CASTLLGGAKNEQFF
len: 15
d_gene: TRBD2
v_gene: TRBV7-6
j_gene: TRBJ2-1
abundance: -

CDR3nt: TGTGCCATCCATAGCTCTGGAAACACCATATATTTT
CDR3aa: CAIHSSGNTIYF
len: 12
d_gene: -
v_gene: TRBV10-3
j_gene: TRBJ1-3
abundance: -

CDR3nt: TGTGCCAGCTCATCCGGGGGGTTCCGGCGCGAGCAGTACTTC
CDR3aa: CASSSGGFRREQYF
len: 14
d_gene: TRBD2
v_gene: TRBV18
j_gene: TRBJ2-7
abundance: -

CDR3nt: TGTGCCAGCAGCCATGAAAGCTCCCCGGTCTTC
CDR3aa: CASSHESSPVF
len: 11
d_gene: -
v_gene: TRBV3-1
j_gene: TRBJ2-7
abundance: once

CDR3nt: TGTGCCAGCAGCTTAGTGGGTCTAGCGGGCAACAATGAGCAGTTCTTC
CDR3aa: CASSLVGLAGNNEQFF
len: 16
d_gene: TRBD2
v_gene: TRBV11-2
j_gene: TRBJ2-1
abundance: -

CDR3nt: TGCGCCAGCAGCCACGGGGGGGTCGGGAATGAGCAGTTCTTC
CDR3aa: CASSHGGVGNEQFF
len: 14
d_gene: TRBD2
v_gene: TRBV5-1
j_gene: TRBJ2-1
abundance: -

CDR3nt: TGTGCCAGCTCGGACTACCTACAAGAGACCCAGTACTTC
CDR3aa: CASSDYLQETQYF
len: 13
d_gene: -
v_gene: TRBV6-1
j_gene: TRBJ2-5
abundance: -

CDR3nt: TGTGCCAGTAGTATCTGGGGCCAGCAGTTCTTC
CDR3aa: CASSIWGQQFF
len: 11
d_gene: -
v_gene: TRBV19
j_gene: TRBJ2-1
abundance: few

CDR3nt: TGCAGTGCTAGGGCGACAGGGCGGCGGGCCCAGCATTTT
CDR3aa: CSARATGRRAQHF
len: 13
d_gene: TRBD1
v_gene: TRBV20-1
j_gene: TRBJ1-5
abundance: -

CDR3nt: TGTGCCAGCAGTCTGAGGGGTACGGGTGGCACTGAAGCTTTCTTT
CDR3aa: CASSLRGTGGTEAFF
len: 15
d_gene: -
v_gene: TRBV6-1
j_gene: TRBJ1-1
abundance: few

CDR3nt: TGCGCCAGCAGCCAAGATCGGGGGGATCAGACCCAGTACTTC
CDR3aa: CASSQDRGDQTQYF
len: 14
d_gene: TRBD2
v_gene: TRBV4-3
j_gene: TRBJ2-5
abundance: -

CDR3nt: TGCGCCAGCAGCCTCGACGGGTCGGGGTTGTTTTCACCCCTCCACTTT
CDR3aa: CASSLDGSGLFSPLHF
len: 16
d_gene: -
v_gene: TRBV5-1
j_gene: TRBJ1-6
abundance: few

CDR3nt: TGTGCCAGCAGCCCACTACCGGCAATCTACGAGCAGTACTTC
CDR3aa: CASSPLPAIYEQYF
len: 14
d_gene: -
v_gene: TRBV7-9
j_gene: TRBJ2-7
abundance: few

CDR3nt: TGTGCCAGCAGCTTAGTCTCCAGCGGGTCTTCCCAGTACTTC
CDR3aa: CASSLVSSGSSQYF
len: 14
d_gene: -
v_gene: TRBV11-2
j_gene: TRBJ2-5
abundance: -

CDR3nt: -
CDR3aa: CSVVGQGIQAQIF
len: 13
d_gene: -
v_gene: TRBV29-1
j_gene: TRBJ1-1
abundance: few

CDR3nt: TGTGCCAGCAGCTTCGGGCAGGCCTACAATGAGCAGTTCTTC
CDR3aa: CASSFGQAYNEQFF
len: 14
d_gene: -
v_gene: TRBV11-2
j_gene: TRBJ2-1
abundance: -

CDR3nt: TGCGCCAGCAGCTTGGGTTACAGAGGGACATATAATTCACCCCTCCACTTT
CDR3aa: CASSLGYRGTYNSPLHF
len: 17
d_gene: -
v_gene: TRBV5-1
j_gene: TRBJ1-6
abundance: few

CDR3nt: TGTGCCAGCAGCTTTAGACAGGGGGCGGATGGGGCCAACGTCCTGACTTTC
CDR3aa: CASSFRQGADGANVLTF
len: 17
d_gene: TRBD1
v_gene: TRBV11-3
j_gene: TRBJ2-6
abundance: -